This TCR beta chain was retrieved from a study of vaccination and CD4 T cells after COVID-19. Study context: For control cultures, the treatment was a CEFX pool, an HIV-1 Nef pool, or no peptide.

Turning to this clonotype: Antigen specificity is unknown.

Specified treatment: roughly ten-day PBMC culture with coronavirus spike peptide pools or control peptides (ViraFEST assay). Cells were cultured for 10 to 11 days, and then CD4+ T cells were isolated by negative selection. J gave up 1 base and V 3 bases, and 3 bases lay outside the gene matches. Germline V gives CDR1 GTSNPN, CDR2 SVGIG (reference sequence). This CDR3 region has 14 residues. Cultured CD4+ T-cell DNA underwent Oncomine TCR Beta short-read sequencing. Extraction of genomic DNA was performed on cultured CD4+ T cells. From the PCR reads, TCRdb called clonotypes with MiXCR, one entry per CDR3 protein. The data hold roughly 20,000 distinct CDR3 sequences, with approximately 67% observed a single time.

The sequence derives from a human donor who received a COVID-19 vaccine. This material consisted of CD4+ T cells from blood, cultured in vitro, taken before SARS-CoV-2 vaccination. The chain recombines TRBV30 with TRBJ1-5, with 7 positions matching TRBD1. CDR3 residues: CAWRSDRSNQPQHF. The CDR3 nucleotides read TGTGCCTGGAGATCGGACAGGAGCAATCAGCCCCAGCATTTT.